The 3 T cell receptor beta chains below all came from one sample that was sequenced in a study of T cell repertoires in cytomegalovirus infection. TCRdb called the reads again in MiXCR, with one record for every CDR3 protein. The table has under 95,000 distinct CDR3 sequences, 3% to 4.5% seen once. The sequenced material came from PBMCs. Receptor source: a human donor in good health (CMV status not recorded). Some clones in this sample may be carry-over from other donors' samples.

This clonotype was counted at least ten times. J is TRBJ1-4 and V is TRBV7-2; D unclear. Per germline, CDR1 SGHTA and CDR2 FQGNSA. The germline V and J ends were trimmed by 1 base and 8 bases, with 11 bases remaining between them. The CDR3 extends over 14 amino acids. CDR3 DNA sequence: TGTGCCAGCAGCTTAGGTGGGATCGGGGAAAAACTGTTTTTT. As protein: CASSLGGIGEKLFF.

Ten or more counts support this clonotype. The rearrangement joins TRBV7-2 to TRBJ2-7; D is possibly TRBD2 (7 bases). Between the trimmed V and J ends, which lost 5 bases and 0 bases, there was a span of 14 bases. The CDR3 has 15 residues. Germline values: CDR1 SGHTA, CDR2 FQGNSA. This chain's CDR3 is CASSPEGGVSYEQYF. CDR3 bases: TGTGCCAGCAGCCCAGAAGGGGGGGTCTCCTACGAGCAGTACTTC.

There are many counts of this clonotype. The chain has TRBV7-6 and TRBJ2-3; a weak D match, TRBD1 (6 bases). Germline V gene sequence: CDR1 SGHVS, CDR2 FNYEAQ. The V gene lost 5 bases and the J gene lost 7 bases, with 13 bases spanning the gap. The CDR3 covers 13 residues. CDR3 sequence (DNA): TGTGCCAGCAGCCAAAACAGGGCCAATACGCAGTATTTT. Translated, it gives CASSQNRANTQYF.